These T cell receptor beta chains were read from a single sample in a study of neurological immune-mediated disorders. Each CDR3 protein is one row after TCRdb ran MiXCR on the 5' RACE reads. The sample consists of over 25,000 distinct CDR3 sequences, under 30% of them appearing once. Sequenced input: CD4+ T cells from blood. The receptors stem from a man in his forties or fifties with HTLV-1-associated myelopathy (HAM/TSP). Each CDR3 is given with its conserved first and last residue. The order of the fields is V gene, D gene, J gene, CDR3 length, clone size, CDR3 DNA, CDR3 protein. A D gene is named only where the DNA matches it firmly. Clone sizes are given selectively: once, few, many, or a class where the clone is expanded.

V: TRBV7-3
D: -
J: TRBJ2-6
length: 17
size: many
DNA: TGTGCCAGCAGCTTAAGCCCGGGGGCCTCTGGGGCCAACGTCCTGACTTTC
CDR3: CASSLSPGASGANVLTF

V: TRBV20-1
D: TRBD2
J: TRBJ2-5
length: 15
size: many
DNA: TGCAGTGCTAGAGATACGGCGGGGGTTGGAGAGACCCAGTACTTC
CDR3: CSARDTAGVGETQYF

V: TRBV7-2
D: TRBD2
J: TRBJ2-1
length: 14
size: many
DNA: TGTGCCAGCAGCTCCGGACTAGCGGGGGATGAGCAGTTCTTC
CDR3: CASSSGLAGDEQFF

V: TRBV15
D: -
J: TRBJ1-1
length: 15
size: many
DNA: TGTGCCACCAGCAGAGGTACCGGAGGGCAGACTGAAGCTTTCTTT
CDR3: CATSRGTGGQTEAFF

V: TRBV5-1
D: -
J: TRBJ1-1
length: 14
size: many
DNA: TGCGCCAGCAGCTTGGACACGAAGAACACTGAAGCTTTCTTT
CDR3: CASSLDTKNTEAFF

V: TRBV12-3/TRBV12-4
D: -
J: TRBJ1-4
length: 12
size: once
DNA: TGTGCCAGCAGGGGCCCTAATGAAAAACTGTTTTTT
CDR3: CASRGPNEKLFF

V: TRBV5-1
D: TRBD2
J: TRBJ2-1
length: 14
size: many
DNA: TGCGCCAGCAGCTTAAGCGGGATCACTAATGAGCAGTTCTTC
CDR3: CASSLSGITNEQFF

V: TRBV5-6
D: -
J: TRBJ1-1
length: 16
size: -
DNA: TGTGCCAGTAGCCGACCGAAGGCCGTGCGGAACACTAAAGCTTTCTTT
CDR3: CASSRPKAVRNTKAFF

V: TRBV4-2
D: TRBD2
J: TRBJ2-3
length: 16
size: -
DNA: TGTGCCAGCAGCCAATTCCGGGGGGGGAAGTCAGATACGCAGTATTTT
CDR3: CASSQFRGGKSDTQYF

V: TRBV15
D: -
J: TRBJ2-3
length: 14
size: many
DNA: TGTGCCACCAGCAGATCCGGGACCTCCGACGCGCAGTATTTT
CDR3: CATSRSGTSDAQYF

V: TRBV23-1
D: -
J: TRBJ1-5
length: 13
size: -
DNA: TGCGCCACCGCGGCAGGGCCCAATCAGCCCCAGCATTTT
CDR3: CATAAGPNQPQHF

V: TRBV5-1
D: TRBD1
J: TRBJ2-2
length: 15
size: -
DNA: TGCGCCAGCAGCTCGACAGGGTTCGCGGCCGGGGAGCTGTTTTTT
CDR3: CASSSTGFAAGELFF

V: TRBV20-1
D: -
J: TRBJ2-4
length: 16
size: -
DNA: TGCAGTGCTAGGGGATGGACAAGACTAGCCAAAAACATTCAGTACTTC
CDR3: CSARGWTRLAKNIQYF

V: TRBV20-1
D: TRBD1
J: TRBJ1-2
length: 17
size: many
DNA: TGCAGTGCTAGAGTCCTCACCCAGGGGGCATGGGACTATGGCTACACCTTC
CDR3: CSARVLTQGAWDYGYTF

V: TRBV24-1
D: -
J: TRBJ2-3
length: 15
size: many
DNA: TGTGCCACCGGGAGCGGAGAAACTCGTGCAGATACGCAGTATTTT
CDR3: CATGSGETRADTQYF

V: TRBV5-1
D: -
J: TRBJ2-3
length: 16
size: many
DNA: TGCGCCAGCAGCTCGAACACAGGAGTTAGCACAGATACGCAGTATTTT
CDR3: CASSSNTGVSTDTQYF

V: TRBV20-1
D: TRBD1
J: TRBJ2-7
length: 15
size: many
DNA: TGCAGTGCAACAGGGGGCGCGAGGGTACTATATGAGCAGTACTTC
CDR3: CSATGGARVLYEQYF

V: TRBV29-1
D: TRBD1
J: TRBJ2-7
length: 13
size: many
DNA: TGCAGCGTTGGGGACAGAGCCGTGGGTGAGCAGTACTTC
CDR3: CSVGDRAVGEQYF

V: TRBV5-1
D: TRBD1
J: TRBJ1-1
length: 16
size: many
DNA: TGCGCCAGCAGCTTGGATGGTAGGGGGCGGAACACTGAAGCTTTCTTT
CDR3: CASSLDGRGRNTEAFF

V: TRBV5-1
D: TRBD1
J: TRBJ1-6
length: 15
size: -
DNA: TGCGCCAGCAGCTTGGGACAGGGTCATAATTCACCCCTCCACTTT
CDR3: CASSLGQGHNSPLHF